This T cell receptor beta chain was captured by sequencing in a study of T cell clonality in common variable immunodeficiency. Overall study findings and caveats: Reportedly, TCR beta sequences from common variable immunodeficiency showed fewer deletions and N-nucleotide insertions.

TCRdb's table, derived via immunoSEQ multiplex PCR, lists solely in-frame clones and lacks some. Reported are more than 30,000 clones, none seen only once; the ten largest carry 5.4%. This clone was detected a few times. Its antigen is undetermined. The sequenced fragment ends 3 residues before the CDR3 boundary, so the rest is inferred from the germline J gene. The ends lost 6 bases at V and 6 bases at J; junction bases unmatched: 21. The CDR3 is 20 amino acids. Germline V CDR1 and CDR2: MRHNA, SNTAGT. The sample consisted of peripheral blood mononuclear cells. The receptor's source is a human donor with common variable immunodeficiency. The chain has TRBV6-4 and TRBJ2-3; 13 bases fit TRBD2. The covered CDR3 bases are TGTGCCAGCAGAGACACCGGGACTAGCGGGGTGGAATTTCAGGCGGATACG. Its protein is CASRDTGTSGVEFQADT. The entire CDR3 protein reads CASRDTGTSGVEFQADTQYF.